Presented here are 3 T cell receptor beta chains from one specimen sequenced in a study of T cells in Graves' hyperthyroidism and ophthalmopathy. RNA transcripts served as the template for amplifying TCR beta CDR3 regions. HTBI primers were employed in a first-round RT-PCR of the TCR CDR3. TCRdb re-called the multiplex PCR reads with MiXCR, one entry per CDR3 protein. The sample has fewer than 650,000 distinct CDR3 sequences; 12% to 15% are singletons. Material: blood. These receptors all stem from a woman aged 40 to 49 with Graves' hyperthyroidism.

This clonotype showed up many times. This chain connects TRBV7-2 to TRBJ2-5, with 13 nucleotides matching TRBD2. There are 16 residues in the CDR3. Germline CDR1 reads SGHTA; CDR2 reads FQGNSA. V lost 5 bases and J lost 5; bases outside the gene matches: 8. The CDR3 sequence: CASSLLATSGRETQYF. CDR3 nucleotide sequence: TGTGCCAGCAGCCTCCTTGCGACTAGCGGGAGGGAGACCCAGTACTTC.

This clonotype occurred many times. The chain links TRBV30 to TRBJ1-1; D is perhaps TRBD1 (5 bases). Germline V gene sequence: CDR1 GTSNPN, CDR2 SVGIG (reference sequence). This CDR3 is 13 amino acids long. V was clipped by 0 bases and J by 11 bases, with 16 bases between them. The CDR3 nucleotides read TGTGCCTGGAGTGTTTCAAACGCGGGGGAGGCTTTCTTT. This codes for CAWSVSNAGEAFF.

This clonotype was detected ten times or more. The J gene is TRBJ2-1, the V gene TRBV5-1; D uncertain. This CDR3 is built from 12 residues. Germline V gene sequence: CDR1 SGHRS, CDR2 YFSETQ. V was clipped by 4 bases and J by 6 bases, with 8 bases between them. CDR3 in DNA: TGCGCCAGCAGCCTCAATTTCAATGAGCAGTTCTTC. Its protein is CASSLNFNEQFF. The whole variable domain, remainder taken from reference TRBV5-1 and TRBJ2-1, is KAGVTQTPRYLIKTRGQQVTLSCSPISGHRSVSWYQQTPGQGLQFLFEYFSETQRNKGNFPGRFSGRQFSNSRSEMNVSTLELGDSALYLCASSLNFNEQFFGPGTRLTVL.